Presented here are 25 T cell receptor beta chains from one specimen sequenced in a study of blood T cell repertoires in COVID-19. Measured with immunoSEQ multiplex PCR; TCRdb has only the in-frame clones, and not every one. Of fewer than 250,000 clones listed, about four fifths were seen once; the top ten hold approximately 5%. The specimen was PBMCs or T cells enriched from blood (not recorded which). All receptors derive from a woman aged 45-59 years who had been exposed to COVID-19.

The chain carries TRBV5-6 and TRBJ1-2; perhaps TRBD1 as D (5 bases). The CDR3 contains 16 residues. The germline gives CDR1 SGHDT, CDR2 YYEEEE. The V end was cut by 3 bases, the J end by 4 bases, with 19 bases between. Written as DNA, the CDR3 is TGTGCCAGCAGCTACAGGCCAGATCCATCTTCCTATGGCTACACCTTC. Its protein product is CASSYRPDPSSYGYTF.

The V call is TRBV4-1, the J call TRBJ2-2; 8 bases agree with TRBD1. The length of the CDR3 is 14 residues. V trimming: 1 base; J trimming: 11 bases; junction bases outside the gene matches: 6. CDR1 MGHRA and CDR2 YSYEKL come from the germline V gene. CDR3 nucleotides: TGCGCCAGCAGCCAAGTTTCAGGGGGCGTAGAGCTGTTTTTT. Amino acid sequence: CASSQVSGGVELFF.

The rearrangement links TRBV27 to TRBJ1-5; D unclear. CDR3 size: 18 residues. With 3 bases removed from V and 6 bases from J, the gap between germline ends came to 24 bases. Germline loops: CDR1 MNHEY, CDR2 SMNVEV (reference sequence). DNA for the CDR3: TGTGCCAGCAGTTTCTGGGTGGGTAACGGGGTCTTAGGTCAGCCCCAGCATTTT. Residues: CASSFWVGNGVLGQPQHF.

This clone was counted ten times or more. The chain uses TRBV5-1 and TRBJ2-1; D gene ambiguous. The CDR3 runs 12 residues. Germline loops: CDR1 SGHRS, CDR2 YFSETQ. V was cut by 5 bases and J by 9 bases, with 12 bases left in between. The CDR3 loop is CASSSVYGEQFF. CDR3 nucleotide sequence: TGCGCCAGCAGTTCCGTGTACGGTGAGCAGTTCTTC.

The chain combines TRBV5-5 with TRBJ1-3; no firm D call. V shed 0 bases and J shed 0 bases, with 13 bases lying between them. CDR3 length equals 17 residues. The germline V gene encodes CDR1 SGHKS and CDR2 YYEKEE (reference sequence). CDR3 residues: CASSLGAGGGSGNTIYF. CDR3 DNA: TGTGCCAGCAGCTTGGGAGCGGGTGGAGGCTCTGGAAACACCATATATTTT.

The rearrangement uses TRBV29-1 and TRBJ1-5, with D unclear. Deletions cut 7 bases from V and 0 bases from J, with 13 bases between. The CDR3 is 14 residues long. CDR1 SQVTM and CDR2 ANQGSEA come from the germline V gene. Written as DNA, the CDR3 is TGCAGCGCACTCTCTCAGGATAGCAATCAGCCCCAGCATTTT. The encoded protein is CSALSQDSNQPQHF. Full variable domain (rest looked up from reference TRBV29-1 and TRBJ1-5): SAVISQKPSRDICQRGTSLTIQCQVDSQVTMMFWYRQQPGQSLTLIATANQGSEATYESGFVIDKFPISRPNLTFSTLTVSNMSPEDSSIYLCSALSQDSNQPQHFGDGTRLSIL.

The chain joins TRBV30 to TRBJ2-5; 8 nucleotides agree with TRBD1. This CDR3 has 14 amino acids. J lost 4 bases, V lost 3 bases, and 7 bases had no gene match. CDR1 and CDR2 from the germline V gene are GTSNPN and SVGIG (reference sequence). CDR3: CAWRHPGGRETQYF. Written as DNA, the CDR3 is TGTGCCTGGAGGCATCCAGGGGGCCGAGAGACCCAGTACTTC. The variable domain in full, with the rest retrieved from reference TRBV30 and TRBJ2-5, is SQTIHQWPATLVQPVGSPLSLECTVEGTSNPNLYWYRQAAGRGLQLLFYSVGIGQISSEVPQNLSASRPQDRQFILSSKKLLLSDSGFYLCAWRHPGGRETQYFGPGTRLLVL.

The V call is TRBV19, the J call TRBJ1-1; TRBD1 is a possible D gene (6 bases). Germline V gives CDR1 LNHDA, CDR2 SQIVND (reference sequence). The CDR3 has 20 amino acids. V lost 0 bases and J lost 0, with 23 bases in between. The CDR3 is CASSIETFPDRQSLNTEAFF. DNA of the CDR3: TGTGCCAGTAGTATAGAAACCTTCCCGGACAGACAAAGCTTGAACACTGAAGCTTTCTTT. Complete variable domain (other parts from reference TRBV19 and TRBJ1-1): DGGITQSPKYLFRKEGQNVTLSCEQNLNHDAMYWYRQDPGQGLRLIYYSQIVNDFQKGDIAEGYSVSREKKESFPLTVTSAQKNPTAFYLCASSIETFPDRQSLNTEAFFGQGTRLTVV.

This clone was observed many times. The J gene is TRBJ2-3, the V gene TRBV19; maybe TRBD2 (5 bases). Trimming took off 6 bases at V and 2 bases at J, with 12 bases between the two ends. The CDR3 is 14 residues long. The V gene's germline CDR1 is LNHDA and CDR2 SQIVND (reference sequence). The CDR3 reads CASRTGLPTDTQYF. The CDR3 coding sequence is TGTGCCAGTAGGACCGGACTCCCCACAGATACGCAGTATTTT.

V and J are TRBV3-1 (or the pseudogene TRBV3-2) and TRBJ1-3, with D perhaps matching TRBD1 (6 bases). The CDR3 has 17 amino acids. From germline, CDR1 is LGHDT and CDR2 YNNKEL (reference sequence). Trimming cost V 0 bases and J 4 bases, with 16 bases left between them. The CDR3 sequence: CASSQDMRGAGGNTIYF. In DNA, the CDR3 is TGTGCCAGCAGCCAAGATATGCGGGGGGCAGGGGGAAACACCATATATTTT.

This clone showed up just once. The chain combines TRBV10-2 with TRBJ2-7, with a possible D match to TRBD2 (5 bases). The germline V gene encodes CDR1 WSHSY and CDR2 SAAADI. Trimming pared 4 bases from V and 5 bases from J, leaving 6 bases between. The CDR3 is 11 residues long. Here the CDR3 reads CASSGSDEQYF. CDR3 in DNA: TGCGCCAGCAGTGGTAGCGACGAGCAGTACTTC.

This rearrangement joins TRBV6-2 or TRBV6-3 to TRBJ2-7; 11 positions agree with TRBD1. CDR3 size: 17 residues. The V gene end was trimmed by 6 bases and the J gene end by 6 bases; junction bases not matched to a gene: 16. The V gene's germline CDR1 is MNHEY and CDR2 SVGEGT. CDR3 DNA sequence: TGTGCCAGCAGCGCAGGGACAGGGGGATACCTCTCCGGCGAGCAGTACTTC. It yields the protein CASSAGTGGYLSGEQYF.

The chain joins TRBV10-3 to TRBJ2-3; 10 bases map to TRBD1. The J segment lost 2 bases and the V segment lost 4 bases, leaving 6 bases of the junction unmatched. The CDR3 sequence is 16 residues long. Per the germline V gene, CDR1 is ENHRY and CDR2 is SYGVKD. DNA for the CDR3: TGTGCCATCAGTGGGGGACAGGGGACTTTCACAGATACGCAGTATTTT. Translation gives CAISGGQGTFTDTQYF.

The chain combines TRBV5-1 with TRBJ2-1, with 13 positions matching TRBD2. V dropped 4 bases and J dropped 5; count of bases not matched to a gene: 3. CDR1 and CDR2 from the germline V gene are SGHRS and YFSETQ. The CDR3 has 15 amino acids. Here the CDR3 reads CASSQGTSGDNEQFF. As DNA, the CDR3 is TGCGCCAGCAGCCAGGGGACTAGCGGGGACAATGAGCAGTTCTTC.

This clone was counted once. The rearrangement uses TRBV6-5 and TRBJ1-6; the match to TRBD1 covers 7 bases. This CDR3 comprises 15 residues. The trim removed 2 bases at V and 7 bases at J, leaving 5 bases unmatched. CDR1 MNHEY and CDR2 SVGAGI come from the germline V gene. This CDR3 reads CASSYDRDRNSPLHF. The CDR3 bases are TGTGCCAGCAGTTACGACAGGGATCGGAATTCACCCCTCCACTTT.

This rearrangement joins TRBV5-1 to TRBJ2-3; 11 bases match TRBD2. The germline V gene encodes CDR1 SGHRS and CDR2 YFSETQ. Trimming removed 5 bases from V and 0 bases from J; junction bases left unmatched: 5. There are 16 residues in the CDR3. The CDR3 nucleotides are TGCGCCAGCAGGTCGGGACTAGCGGCTAGCACAGATACGCAGTATTTT. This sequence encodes CASRSGLAASTDTQYF.

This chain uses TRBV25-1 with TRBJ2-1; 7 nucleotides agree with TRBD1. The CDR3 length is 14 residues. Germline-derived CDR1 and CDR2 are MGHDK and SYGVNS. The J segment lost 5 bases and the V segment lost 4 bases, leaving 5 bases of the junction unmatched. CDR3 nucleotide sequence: TGTGCCAGCAGTGGCGACAGGGATGACAATGAGCAGTTCTTC. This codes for CASSGDRDDNEQFF.

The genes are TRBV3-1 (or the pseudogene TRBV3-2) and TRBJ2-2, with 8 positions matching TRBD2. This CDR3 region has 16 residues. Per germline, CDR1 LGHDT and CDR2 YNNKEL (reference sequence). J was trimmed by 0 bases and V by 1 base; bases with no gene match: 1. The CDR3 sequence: CASSQVSGANTGELFF. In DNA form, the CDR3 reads TGTGCCAGCAGCCAAGTTAGCGGGGCGAACACCGGGGAGCTGTTTTTT.

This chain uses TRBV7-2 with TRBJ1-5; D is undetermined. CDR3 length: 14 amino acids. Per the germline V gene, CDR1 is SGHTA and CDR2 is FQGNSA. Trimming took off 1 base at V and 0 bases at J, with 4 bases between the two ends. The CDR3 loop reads CASSLGDSNQPQHF. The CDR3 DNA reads TGTGCCAGCAGCTTAGGAGATAGCAATCAGCCCCAGCATTTT.

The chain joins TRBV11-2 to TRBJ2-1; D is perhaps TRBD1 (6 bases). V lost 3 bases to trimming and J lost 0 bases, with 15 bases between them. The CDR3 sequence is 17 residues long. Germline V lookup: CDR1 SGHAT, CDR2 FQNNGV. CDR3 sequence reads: CASSFLLQGASYNEQFF. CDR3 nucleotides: TGTGCCAGCAGCTTCCTCTTACAGGGCGCCTCCTACAATGAGCAGTTCTTC.

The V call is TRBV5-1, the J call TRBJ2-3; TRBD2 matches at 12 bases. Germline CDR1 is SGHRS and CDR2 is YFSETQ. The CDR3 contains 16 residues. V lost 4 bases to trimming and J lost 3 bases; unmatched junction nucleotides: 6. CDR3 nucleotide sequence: TGCGCCAGCAGCCAGACTAGCGGGGGAAGAACAGATACGCAGTATTTT. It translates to CASSQTSGGRTDTQYF.

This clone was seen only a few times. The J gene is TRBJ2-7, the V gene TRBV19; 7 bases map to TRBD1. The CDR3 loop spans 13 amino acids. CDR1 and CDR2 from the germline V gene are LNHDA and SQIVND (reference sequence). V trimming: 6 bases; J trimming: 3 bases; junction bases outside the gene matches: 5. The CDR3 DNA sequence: TGTGCCAGTAGCGCGACAGGGAACTACGAGCAGTACTTC. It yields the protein CASSATGNYEQYF.

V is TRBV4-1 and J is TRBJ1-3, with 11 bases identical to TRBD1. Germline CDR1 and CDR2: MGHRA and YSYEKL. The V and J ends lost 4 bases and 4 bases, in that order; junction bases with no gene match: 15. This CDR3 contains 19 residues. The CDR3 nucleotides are TGCGCCAGCAGCCGCAACCTCAACGGACAGGGGGCTGAAGGAAACACCATATATTTT. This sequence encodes CASSRNLNGQGAEGNTIYF.

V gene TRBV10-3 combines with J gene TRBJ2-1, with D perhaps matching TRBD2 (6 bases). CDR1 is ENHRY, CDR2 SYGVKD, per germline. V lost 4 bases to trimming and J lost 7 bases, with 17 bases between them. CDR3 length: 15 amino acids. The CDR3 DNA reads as TGTGCCATCAGTGCAGGTAGCGGCCCTCGAAATGAGCAGTTCTTC. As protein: CAISAGSGPRNEQFF.

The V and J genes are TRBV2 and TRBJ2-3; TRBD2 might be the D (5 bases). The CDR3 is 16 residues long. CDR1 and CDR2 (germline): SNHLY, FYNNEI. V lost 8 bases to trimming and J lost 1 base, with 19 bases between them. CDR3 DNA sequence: TGTGCCAGCGGGGTTGTTCTAGCCAGAGGCACAGATACGCAGTATTTT. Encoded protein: CASGVVLARGTDTQYF.